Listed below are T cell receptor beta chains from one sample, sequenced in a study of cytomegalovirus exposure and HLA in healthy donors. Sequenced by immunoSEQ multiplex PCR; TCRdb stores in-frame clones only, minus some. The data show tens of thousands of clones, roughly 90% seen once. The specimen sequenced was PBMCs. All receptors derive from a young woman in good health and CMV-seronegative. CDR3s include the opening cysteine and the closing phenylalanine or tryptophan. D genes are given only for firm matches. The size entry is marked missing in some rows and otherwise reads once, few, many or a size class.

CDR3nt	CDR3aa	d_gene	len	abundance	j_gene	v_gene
TGCGCCAGCAGCCAGGCTTATAACAATCAGCCCCAGCATTTT	CASSQAYNNQPQHF	.	14	.	TRBJ1-5	TRBV4-3
TGTGCCAGCACCCCTATGGCGACAGGGAATCAGCCCCAGCATTTT	CASTPMATGNQPQHF	TRBD1	15	.	TRBJ1-5	TRBV6-1
TGCGCCAGCAGCTTTTCCCACAGGTCCACAGATACGCAGTATTTT	CASSFSHRSTDTQYF	.	15	.	TRBJ2-3	TRBV5-1
TGTGCCAGCAGCCCAGAGCCGGGACTTCCTGGGGATACGCAGTATTTT	CASSPEPGLPGDTQYF	.	16	.	TRBJ2-3	TRBV7-8
TGTGCCAGCAGTCCGCAGGGTTTCGGAGGGCTTGTAGCCAAAAACATTCAGTACTTC	CASSPQGFGGLVAKNIQYF	.	19	once	TRBJ2-4	TRBV28
TGCGCCAGCAGCCCACAGGGGGGGAATGAGCAGTTCTTC	CASSPQGGNEQFF	.	13	.	TRBJ2-1	TRBV4-3
TGTGCCAGCAGTTTAGGCCAGGGGATAGATACGCAGTATTTT	CASSLGQGIDTQYF	.	14	.	TRBJ2-3	TRBV28
TGTGCCATATCGGACAGCGTCAAGACCCAGTACTTC	CAISDSVKTQYF	.	12	.	TRBJ2-5	TRBV10-3
TGTGCCAGCAGCTTAGGGGGGTCAGGGGTCCCCTACGAGCAGTACTTC	CASSLGGSGVPYEQYF	.	16	.	TRBJ2-7	TRBV11-2
TGTGCCAGCAGCTTAGATCTCGGGAGGGAAGAGACCCAGTACTTC	CASSLDLGREETQYF	TRBD2	15	.	TRBJ2-5	TRBV11-2
TGTGCCAGCAGGGAACAGGAGAAAGCTTTCTTT	CASREQEKAFF	.	11	.	TRBJ1-1	TRBV28
TGTGCCAGCGGGGCAGGGGACCGAAATGAGCAGTTCTTC	CASGAGDRNEQFF	.	13	.	TRBJ2-1	TRBV6-5
TGTGCCAGCAGCTCCTTTCAGGGGGATTTCACTGAAGCTTTCTTT	CASSSFQGDFTEAFF	TRBD1	15	.	TRBJ1-1	TRBV9
TGTGCCAGCAGTCCATTTATGTCAGGGTCCTATGGCTACACCTTC	CASSPFMSGSYGYTF	.	15	.	TRBJ1-2	TRBV27
TGTGCCAGCAGCTTAATATATGGTCGGGGCGGGAGCGTGTACGAGCAGTACTTC	CASSLIYGRGGSVYEQYF	TRBD2	18	.	TRBJ2-7	TRBV7-9
TGTGCCAGCAGCTCCCCCCCCGGAGCTAACTATGGCTACACCTTC	CASSSPPGANYGYTF	.	15	.	TRBJ1-2	TRBV5-4
TGTGCCAGCAGCTTAGCCTTTGGACAGGGTGATGGCTACACCTTC	CASSLAFGQGDGYTF	TRBD1	15	.	TRBJ1-2	TRBV7-9
TGTGCCAGCAACACGAACAGGGATCTCGAAGCTTTCTTT	CASNTNRDLEAFF	.	13	.	TRBJ1-1	TRBV2
TGTGCCAGCAGCAAGGGACTAGCGGGAGATAAAGCCAAAAACATTCAGTACTTC	CASSKGLAGDKAKNIQYF	TRBD2	18	.	TRBJ2-4	TRBV2
TGTGCCGCGAAGGAGGGGAGCACAGATACGCAGTATTTT	CAAKEGSTDTQYF	.	13	.	TRBJ2-3	TRBV28
TGTGCCAGCAGTTTAACCGACAGGGGCTACAATGAGCAGTTCTTC	CASSLTDRGYNEQFF	TRBD1	15	.	TRBJ2-1	TRBV28
TGTGCCAGCAGCTTAACGGCAGGGGCTAGGGCTGAGCAGTTCTTC	CASSLTAGARAEQFF	.	15	.	TRBJ2-1	TRBV7-3
TGTGCCAGCTCACGGAGGCCTGGGACAGGGAGTTCCTTGGATACGCAGTATTTT	CASSRRPGTGSSLDTQYF	TRBD1	18	.	TRBJ2-3	TRBV18
TGTGCCAGCAGCTTAGTTTGGGGGGGAGCGAAGAACACTGAAGCTTTCTTT	CASSLVWGGAKNTEAFF	.	17	.	TRBJ1-1	TRBV7-2
TGTGCCAGCAGTTCAGGTGGCCGGGAGGGAAACAATGAGCAGTTCTTC	CASSSGGREGNNEQFF	TRBD2	16	.	TRBJ2-1	TRBV28
TGCAGCATTCGGAGTCCCATCGACTATGGCTACACCTTC	CSIRSPIDYGYTF	.	13	once	TRBJ1-2	TRBV29-1
TGTGCCAGCAGCTTAGGACAGAGCTCCTACGAGCAGTACTTC	CASSLGQSSYEQYF	.	14	.	TRBJ2-7	TRBV7-6
TGCAGCGTTGTTGGGACAGCCGGCGAAAAACTGTTTTTT	CSVVGTAGEKLFF	TRBD1	13	.	TRBJ1-4	TRBV29-1
TGTGCCAGCTCATCGATCCAGGCCAACAATCAGCCCCAGCATTTT	CASSSIQANNQPQHF	.	15	.	TRBJ1-5	TRBV18
TGCGCCAGCAGCCCCGGCCAGACTTTCGGTTATGGCTACACCTTC	CASSPGQTFGYGYTF	.	15	.	TRBJ1-2	TRBV4-1
TGCGCCAGCAGCCGGACTAGCGGGACGGCCTACAATGAGCAGTTCTTC	CASSRTSGTAYNEQFF	TRBD2	16	.	TRBJ2-1	TRBV5-1
TGTGCCAGCAGCTTGGCAGGGGTTGAGGCCGGGGAGCTGTTTTTT	CASSLAGVEAGELFF	.	15	.	TRBJ2-2	TRBV5-5
TGTGCCTGGAGTGAGTCTAGCGGGATCTACGAGCAGTACTTC	CAWSESSGIYEQYF	TRBD2	14	.	TRBJ2-7	TRBV30
TGCGCCAGCAGCCCTAGAGGGGGGGCGCAAGAGACCCAGTACTTC	CASSPRGGAQETQYF	.	15	.	TRBJ2-5	TRBV5-1
TGTGCCAGCAGCCAGTCCGGGACTAGCGAGGAGACCCAGTACTTC	CASSQSGTSEETQYF	TRBD2	15	few	TRBJ2-5	TRBV4-2